Below are 17 T cell receptor beta chains sequenced from a single sample in a study of shared clonotypes between healthy human individuals. Profiling relied on immunoSEQ multiplex PCR, and the TCRdb table lists in-frame clones only, not all of them. The sample lists a few million clones, over 85% occurring once. Sequenced input: naive CD4+ T cells from PBMCs. The subset was: CD45RA+ positively selected. The receptors were gathered from a man aged 18-30 years in good health. Some clones in this sample may be carry-over from other donors' samples.

The chain carries TRBV18 and TRBJ1-4, with a weak D call TRBD1 (6 bases). This CDR3 has 15 amino acids. Germline V gives CDR1 KGHSH, CDR2 LQKENI. Trimming removed 2 bases at V and 5 bases at J, with 12 bases between. The CDR3 protein is CASSPSLGANEKLFF. The DNA of the CDR3 is TGTGCCAGCTCACCATCCCTGGGGGCGAATGAAAAACTGTTTTTT.

This clone has a single count. Other nucleotide sequences from this sample produce the same CDR3. The genes are TRBV19 and TRBJ1-4, with a tentative D call TRBD1 (6 bases). V was shortened by 4 bases and J by 7 bases, with 10 bases between the two germline ends. CDR1 and CDR2 (germline): LNHDA, SQIVND (reference sequence). The CDR3 consists of 13 residues. DNA of the CDR3: TGTGCCAGTAGTAGGCAGGGGAGTGAAAAACTGTTTTTT. Translation: CASSRQGSEKLFF.

This rearrangement joins TRBV11-3 to TRBJ1-3; 10 bases line up with TRBD1. CDR1 and CDR2 (germline): SGHNT, YENEEA. CDR3 size: 19 residues. V dropped 1 base and J dropped 3; count of bases not matched to a gene: 12. The CDR3 protein is CASSLVRQTGGANGNTIYF. CDR3 in DNA: TGTGCCAGCAGCTTAGTTCGGCAGACAGGGGGCGCGAATGGAAACACCATATATTTT.

The chain uses TRBV28 and TRBJ1-1; D ambiguous. The CDR3 length is 17 residues. The V gene lost 0 bases and the J gene lost 5 bases, with 19 bases spanning the gap. Germline CDR1 is MDHEN and CDR2 is SYDVKM. The CDR3 is CASSLWGGLVRITEAFF. The CDR3 nucleotides read TGTGCCAGCAGTTTATGGGGCGGATTGGTACGAATAACTGAAGCTTTCTTT.

The rearrangement links TRBV6-6 to TRBJ2-1; TRBD2 aligns across 10 bases. V gave up 0 bases and J gave up 9 bases; unmatched junction bases: 5. This CDR3 has 15 residues. Per germline, CDR1 MNHNY and CDR2 SVGAGI (reference sequence). The CDR3 sequence is CASSYSGTSEFEQFF. CDR3 in DNA: TGTGCCAGCAGTTACTCCGGGACTAGCGAATTTGAGCAGTTCTTC.

This clone has only one observation. This chain uses TRBV14 with TRBJ1-4; no clear D. Germline V lookup: CDR1 SGHDN, CDR2 FVKESK. The V end lost 4 bases, the J end lost 4 bases, and 10 bases lay between the germline ends. This CDR3 has 14 residues. Here the CDR3 DNA reads TGTGCCAGCAGCCGACCGGGATTTAATGAAAAACTGTTTTTT. This translates into CASSRPGFNEKLFF. Filled out from reference TRBV14 and TRBJ1-4, the complete variable domain reads EAGVTQFPSHSVIEKGQTVTLRCDPISGHDNLYWYRRVMGKEIKFLLHFVKESKQDESGMPNNRFLAERTGGTYSTLKVQPAELEDSGVYFCASSRPGFNEKLFFGSGTQLSVL.

V usage is TRBV5-4 and J usage is TRBJ2-1; TRBD2 agrees at 10 bases. The germline CDR1 and CDR2 sequences are SGHNT and YYREEE (reference sequence). J lost 3 bases, V lost 3 bases, and 3 bases had no gene match. The CDR3 spans 15 residues. The CDR3 protein is CASSSGLANYNEQFF. For the CDR3, the DNA is TGTGCCAGCAGCTCGGGACTAGCGAACTACAATGAGCAGTTCTTC.

The chain recombines TRBV28 with TRBJ2-1; 10 bases match TRBD2. The CDR3 runs 20 residues. Per the germline V gene, CDR1 is MDHEN and CDR2 is SYDVKM. V lost 8 bases to trimming and J lost 4 bases; unmatched junction nucleotides: 23. CDR3 DNA sequence: TGTGCCAGCTTTGTTCAAAGAAGGACTAGCGGCCCGGGGGGTTACAATGAGCAGTTCTTC. This translates into CASFVQRRTSGPGGYNEQFF. The whole variable domain, filled in from reference TRBV28 and TRBJ2-1, reads DVKVTQSSRYLVKRTGEKVFLECVQDMDHENMFWYRQDPGLGLRLIYFSYDVKMKEKGDIPEGYSVSREKKERFSLILESASTNQTSMYLCASFVQRRTSGPGGYNEQFFGPGTRLTVL.

In this sample, this clone turned up once. This chain joins TRBV15 and TRBJ1-2; D might be TRBD1 (6 bases). This CDR3 has 15 amino acids. V dropped 3 bases and J dropped 2 bases, with 13 bases sitting between them. CDR1 and CDR2 from the germline V gene are LNHNV and YYDKDF (reference sequence). CDR3 sequence: CATSSRRGLNYGYTF. For the CDR3, the DNA is TGTGCCACCAGCAGTCGACGGGGGCTAAACTATGGCTACACCTTC.

The chain's CDR3 is CASSLAGEGRKLFF. For the CDR3, the DNA is TGCGCCAGCAGCTTGGCGGGAGAAGGGAGAAAACTGTTTTTT. The chain employs TRBV5-1 and TRBJ1-4, with D unresolved. This CDR3 is built from 14 residues. Per the germline V gene, CDR1 is SGHRS and CDR2 is YFSETQ. Trimming took off 0 bases at V and 10 bases at J, with 13 bases between the two ends.

This clone has just one count. V gene TRBV10-3 combines with J gene TRBJ2-1; TRBD1 is a possible D gene (7 bases). CDR3 length: 14 residues. The V gene's germline CDR1 is ENHRY and CDR2 SYGVKD. V dropped 10 bases and J dropped 8 bases, with 21 bases sitting between them. The chain's CDR3 is CATRGEKVGDEQFF. CDR3 bases: TGTGCCACCAGGGGGGAGAAGGTAGGGGATGAGCAGTTCTTC.

The V call is TRBV30, the J call TRBJ1-2, with D hard to call. This CDR3 has 14 amino acids. V was trimmed by 0 bases and J by 2 bases, leaving 10 bases between them. CDR1 GTSNPN and CDR2 SVGIG come from the germline V gene (reference sequence). CDR3 sequence (DNA): TGTGCCTGGAGTGTACGTTGGGTCAACTATGGCTACACCTTC. Its translation: CAWSVRWVNYGYTF.

The chain is built from TRBV19 and TRBJ2-7; D could derive from TRBD1 or TRBD2 (5 bases each). Per the germline V gene, CDR1 is LNHDA and CDR2 is SQIVND (reference sequence). Trimming removed 2 bases at V and 0 bases at J, with 17 bases between. The CDR3 loop spans 17 amino acids. CDR3 in DNA: TGTGCCAGTAGTATACCTGACCCCCCGGGGCGCTCCTACGAGCAGTACTTC. Encoded protein: CASSIPDPPGRSYEQYF.

The V call is TRBV5-1, the J call TRBJ2-7, with TRBD1 identical over 9 bases. V shed 3 bases and J 5 bases; nucleotides not matched to a gene: 6. From germline, CDR1 is SGHRS and CDR2 YFSETQ. This CDR3 is 14 amino acids long. Here the CDR3 reads CASSSTGTGNEQYF. Written as DNA, the CDR3 is TGCGCCAGCAGCTCAACCGGGACAGGGAACGAGCAGTACTTC.

The CDR3 here is CASSLAGFPSPNTGELFF. In DNA form, the CDR3 reads TGTGCCAGCAGTTTAGCTGGGTTCCCATCACCGAACACCGGGGAGCTGTTTTTT. The J gene is TRBJ2-2, the V gene TRBV27, with no clear D. The V end lost 2 bases, the J end lost 0 bases, and 16 bases lay between the germline ends. The germline V gene has CDR1 MNHEY and CDR2 SMNVEV (reference sequence). This CDR3 is 18 amino acids long.

The sample holds one count of this clone. The chain joins TRBV28 to TRBJ2-7; 9 bases are shared with TRBD1. The CDR3 covers 15 residues. Looked up from germline, CDR1 is MDHEN and CDR2 is SYDVKM. J lost 3 bases, V lost 6 bases, and 9 bases had no gene match. DNA of the CDR3: TGTGCCAGCAGATTCGCCGGGACAGGGTACTACGAGCAGTACTTC. Protein: CASRFAGTGYYEQYF.

The chain joins TRBV11-2 to TRBJ2-7; D possibly uses TRBD1 or TRBD2 (5 bases each). Germline V CDR1 and CDR2: SGHAT, FQNNGV. Trimming pared 1 base from V and 4 bases from J, leaving 11 bases between. The CDR3 has 14 amino acids. In nucleotides, the CDR3 is TGTGCCAGCAGCTTAGCGAGGGGATTATACGAGCAGTACTTC. Amino acid sequence: CASSLARGLYEQYF.